The 16 T cell receptor beta chains below all came from one sample that was sequenced in a study of neoadjuvant anti-PD-1 for oral cavity cancer. Produced via immunoSEQ multiplex PCR; TCRdb's table is partial and in-frame only. The table includes approximately 83,000 clones, 70% to 85% detected once. Here the sequenced sample was PBMCs, taken before nivolumab (anti-PD-1) treatment. These receptors were collected from a person between 40 and 85 years old with oral cavity squamous cell carcinoma.

The chain links TRBV6-1 to TRBJ1-1; 7 positions match TRBD1. The trim removed 4 bases at V and 5 bases at J, leaving 7 bases unmatched. The CDR3 has 14 amino acids. Germline lookup yields CDR1 MNHNS and CDR2 SASEGT. This CDR3 is CASSAPGGITEAFF. The CDR3 nucleotides are TGTGCCAGCAGTGCGCCAGGGGGGATAACTGAAGCTTTCTTT.

The chain joins TRBV28 to TRBJ1-2; possibly TRBD1 for D (5 bases). Germline CDR1 MDHEN, CDR2 SYDVKM. The germline V and J ends were trimmed by 7 bases and 8 bases, with 14 bases remaining between them. The CDR3 length is 12 residues. CDR3 sequence reads: CASTAGGSGYTF. In DNA form, the CDR3 reads TGTGCCAGCACCGCCGGGGGGTCCGGCTACACCTTC.

The J gene is TRBJ1-2, the V gene TRBV5-4; D unresolved. Germline assignment: CDR1 SGHNT and CDR2 YYREEE (reference sequence). The CDR3 is made up of 15 amino acids. Trimming stripped 1 base from V and 0 bases from J, with 10 bases between. The CDR3 nucleotides are TGTGCCAGCAGCTTGCTGGCGGTAGCTAACTATGGCTACACCTTC. Residues: CASSLLAVANYGYTF.

The rearrangement joins TRBV27 to TRBJ2-7; TRBD2 matches 7 bases. There are 15 residues in the CDR3. The V gene end was trimmed by 3 bases and the J gene end by 0 bases; junction bases not matched to a gene: 5. From germline, CDR1 is MNHEY and CDR2 SMNVEV (reference sequence). The CDR3 nucleotides read TGTGCCAGCAGTTTTCAGGGCGGGAGCTCCTACGAGCAGTACTTC. Its protein is CASSFQGGSSYEQYF.

This chain links TRBV6-5 with TRBJ1-4, with D unresolved. Trimming removed 6 bases at V and 6 bases at J, with 11 bases between. Germline CDR1 MNHEY, CDR2 SVGAGI. The length of the CDR3 is 13 residues. The CDR3 DNA reads as TGTGCCAGCAGCCGCGGACGTGATGAAAAACTGTTTTTT. Its translation: CASSRGRDEKLFF.

This clone was counted a single time. The chain couples TRBV5-4 to TRBJ2-3; maybe TRBD2 (6 bases). This CDR3 region has 15 residues. Germline V CDR1 and CDR2: SGHNT, YYREEE (reference sequence). Trimming took off 8 bases at V and 10 bases at J, with 26 bases between the two ends. In DNA form, the CDR3 reads TGTGCCAGTCAGAGTGGGGGGTCGGGGAGGCTGGCGCAGTATTTT. Its protein is CASQSGGSGRLAQYF.

This chain links TRBV10-2 with TRBJ2-5; 9 bases line up with TRBD2. The V segment lost 4 bases and the J segment 2 bases; nucleotides outside the gene matches: 8. CDR3 length: 16 residues. Germline lookup yields CDR1 WSHSY and CDR2 SAAADI. The CDR3: CASSAVSGSSQETQYF. In DNA form, the CDR3 reads TGCGCCAGCAGTGCAGTTAGCGGGAGTTCTCAAGAGACCCAGTACTTC.

V usage is TRBV6-1 and J usage is TRBJ1-1, with 7 bases identical to TRBD1. The CDR3 runs to 14 residues. Looked up from germline, CDR1 is MNHNS and CDR2 is SASEGT. V lost 6 bases and J lost 4; bases outside the gene matches: 8. CDR3 sequence reads: CASRDRVGITEAFF. Here the CDR3 DNA reads TGTGCCAGCAGAGACAGGGTAGGAATCACTGAAGCTTTCTTT.

This chain uses TRBV13 with TRBJ2-5, with a weak D call TRBD2 (6 bases). The CDR3 has 15 amino acids. V was shortened by 3 bases and J by 5 bases, with 16 bases between the two germline ends. CDR1 and CDR2 from the germline V gene are PRHDT and FYEKMQ (reference sequence). The CDR3 sequence is CASSLEPGTAETQYF. The CDR3 DNA is TGTGCCAGCAGCTTGGAACCCGGGACTGCGGAGACCCAGTACTTC. The full variable domain, completed using reference TRBV13 and TRBJ2-5, is AAGVIQSPRHLIKEKRETATLKCYPIPRHDTVYWYQQGPGQDPQFLISFYEKMQSDKGSIPDRFSAQQFSDYHSELNMSSLELGDSALYFCASSLEPGTAETQYFGPGTRLLVL.

The chain is built from TRBV29-1 and TRBJ2-3; 7 bases align to TRBD1. The CDR3 has 14 residues. Per the germline V gene, CDR1 is SQVTM and CDR2 is ANQGSEA. With 6 bases clipped from V and 0 bases from J, the junction kept 6 bases outside the gene matches. This CDR3 is CSVRTGTSTDTQYF. DNA for the CDR3: TGCAGCGTCAGGACAGGTACTAGCACAGATACGCAGTATTTT.

The V gene is TRBV6-5, the J gene TRBJ1-2; D might be TRBD1 (6 bases). Germline lookup yields CDR1 MNHEY and CDR2 SVGAGI. The CDR3 is 12 residues long. With 5 bases removed from V and 4 bases from J, the gap between germline ends came to 8 bases. CDR3 residues: CASSRTAYGYTF. DNA of the CDR3: TGTGCCAGCAGTCGGACAGCCTATGGCTACACCTTC.

The chain links TRBV27 to TRBJ2-2, with D hard to call. The CDR3 is 14 amino acids. CDR1 is MNHEY and CDR2 is SMNVEV in the germline V gene (reference sequence). The germline V and J ends were trimmed by 0 bases and 3 bases, with 5 bases remaining between them. CDR3 in amino acids: CASSLSVYTGELFF. In DNA form, the CDR3 reads TGTGCCAGCAGTTTATCTGTATACACCGGGGAGCTGTTTTTT.

The CDR3 loop is CASSLPSSTDTQYF. DNA of the CDR3: TGTGCCAGCAGCCTACCATCTAGCACAGATACGCAGTATTTT. The J gene is TRBJ2-3, the V gene TRBV5-6; D is undetermined. V was pared by 4 bases and J by 0 bases, with 9 bases between. The CDR3 loop spans 14 amino acids. Germline V lookup: CDR1 SGHDT, CDR2 YYEEEE.

This chain uses TRBV19 with TRBJ2-3; D ambiguous. Trimming stripped 6 bases from V and 2 bases from J, with 3 bases between. Germline CDR1 LNHDA, CDR2 SQIVND (reference sequence). This CDR3 comprises 11 residues. The CDR3: CASSVTDTQYF. CDR3 DNA: TGTGCCAGTAGCGTCACAGATACGCAGTATTTT.

The V gene is TRBV7-8, the J gene TRBJ2-1, with a possible D match to TRBD2 (6 bases). V was trimmed by 4 bases and J by 0 bases, leaving 7 bases between them. Germline CDR1 reads SGHVS; CDR2 reads FQNEAQ. The CDR3 is 14 amino acids. CDR3 region: CASSWEDSYNEQFF. DNA of the CDR3: TGTGCCAGCAGCTGGGAGGACTCCTACAATGAGCAGTTCTTC.

The CDR3 spells CASSYGTANTIYF. CDR3 bases: TGTGCCAGCAGCTACGGGACGGCAAACACCATATATTTT. The chain employs TRBV7-8 and TRBJ1-3, with D perhaps TRBD1 (5 bases). V gave up 4 bases and J gave up 6 bases, with 10 bases separating them. CDR3 length equals 13 residues. Germline CDR1 SGHVS, CDR2 FQNEAQ.